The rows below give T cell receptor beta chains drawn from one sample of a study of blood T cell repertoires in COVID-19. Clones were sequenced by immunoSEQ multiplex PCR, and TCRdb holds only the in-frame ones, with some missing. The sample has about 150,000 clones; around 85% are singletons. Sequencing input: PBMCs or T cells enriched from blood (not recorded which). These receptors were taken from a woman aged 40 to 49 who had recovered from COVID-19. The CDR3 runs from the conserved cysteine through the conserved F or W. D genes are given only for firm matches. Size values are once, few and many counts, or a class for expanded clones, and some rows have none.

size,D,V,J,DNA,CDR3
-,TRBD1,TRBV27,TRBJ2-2,TGTGCCAGCACGTCCCGGGACAGGCCCACCGGGGAGCTGTTTTTT,CASTSRDRPTGELFF
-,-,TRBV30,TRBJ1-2,TGTGCCTGGAGCCACTGGGGGGAGAATGGCTACACCTTC,CAWSHWGENGYTF
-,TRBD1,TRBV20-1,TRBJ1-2,TGCAGTGCTAGTGTCGGGACAGCTTATGGCTACACCTTC,CSASVGTAYGYTF
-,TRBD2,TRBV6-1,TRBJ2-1,TGTGCCAGCAGTGAAATAAGGCGGGAGCTCGGCAATGAGCAGTTCTTC,CASSEIRRELGNEQFF
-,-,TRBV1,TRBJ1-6,TGCACCGCCGACTTGGTCCTCCACTTT,CTADLVLHF
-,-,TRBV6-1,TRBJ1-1,TGTGCCAGCAGTGAATACGGGAGAGTAGAAATGAACACTGAAGCTTTCTTT,CASSEYGRVEMNTEAFF
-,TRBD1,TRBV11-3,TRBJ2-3,TGTGCCAGCAGCTTAGGGGGACAGGGGTTAAATACGCAGTATTTT,CASSLGGQGLNTQYF
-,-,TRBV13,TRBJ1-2,TGTGCCAGCAGCTTAGGACCACAGGGCTACACCTTC,CASSLGPQGYTF
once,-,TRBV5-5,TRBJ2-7,TGTGCCAGCAGCCCCAACTACGAGCAGTACTTC,CASSPNYEQYF
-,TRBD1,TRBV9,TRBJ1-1,TGTGCCAGCGGGTCAGGGACAGGGCAGGCTTTCTTT,CASGSGTGQAFF
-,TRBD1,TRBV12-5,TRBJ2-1,TGTGCTAGTGGTCCCCCGGGACAGGGAATTAATGAGCAGTTCTTC,CASGPPGQGINEQFF
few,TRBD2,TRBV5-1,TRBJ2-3,TGCGCCAGCAGCTTAGGTAGCGGGGGAGATACGCAGTATTTT,CASSLGSGGDTQYF
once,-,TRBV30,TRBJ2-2,TGTGCCTGGAGTGCGCAGTCCGGGGAGCTGTTTTTT,CAWSAQSGELFF
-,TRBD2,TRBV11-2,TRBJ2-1,TGTGCCAGCAGCTTAATGCCGGGAGGGAATGAGCAGTTCTTC,CASSLMPGGNEQFF